This T cell receptor beta chain was sequenced in a study of blood T cell repertoires in COVID-19. Study-level information: Specimens from acute and convalescent COVID-19 originated in the United States, Italy and Spain. PBMCs, B-cell-depleted T cells, or T cells provided the cDNA or gDNA that made up the material.

The CDR3 is 12 amino acids. The V gene's germline CDR1 is SGHNT and CDR2 YENEEA. The V end lost 1 base, the J end lost 9 bases, and 7 bases lay between the germline ends. Source study methods: Estimated nucleated cell counts came from reference gene primer amplification. Using immunoSEQ multiplex PCR, the repertoire was profiled, and TCRdb retains in-frame clones only, with some absent. That table gives V, J and clone size, and the DNA gave D and trimming. The table shows 350,000 to 550,000 clones, with roughly nine tenths occurring only once. The chain couples TRBV11-3 to TRBJ2-1; maybe TRBD2 (6 bases). The specimen sequenced was PBMCs or T cells enriched from blood (not recorded which). The TCR originated in a young man who had recovered from COVID-19. This chain's CDR3 is CASSLGAGEQFF. CDR3 bases: TGTGCCAGCAGCTTAGGAGCGGGTGAGCAGTTCTTC.